This T cell receptor beta chain was identified during a study of cytomegalovirus exposure and HLA in healthy donors (dated by TCRdb to about 2017). Turning to the overall study: An earlier analysis of some 550 of the donors reported about 250 Gb of sequence data and 117 million unique TCR beta sequences from roughly 200 million T cells. Every discovery cohort repertoire had been produced on one sequencing platform. About 280 gigabases of sequencing data and approximately 91 million unique TCR sequences made up an early release that covered several hundred HLA-typed donors. Because of strong linkage in the cohort, four or five DR-DQ haplotypes were treated as single units for association and clustering. Donor age, sex, ethnicity and CMV serostatus were collected together with the repertoire data. The study aimed to test whether signatures of past pathogen exposure could be identified by cataloging public T cell receptors. Class I and class II HLA loci were covered by the typing at four-digit resolution. Among 350 to 400 genotyped donors of the cohort, an average of about 240,000 unique TCR beta nucleotide sequences were sequenced per donor, roughly 20% of them non-productive. In addition to the first cohort of around 670 subjects, a separate validation cohort of around 110 different subjects was used. A later genetic analysis used genome-wide SNP genotypes for about 60% of the roughly 700 donors, treating that subset as a discovery cohort. A later analysis re-examined previously published TCR beta repertoires from about 700 donors and added high-resolution HLA genotyping to investigate patterns of TCR occurrence. To predict cytomegalovirus infection status, the study combined high-throughput TCR immunosequencing, statistical association of individual TCRs with disease status, and machine learning. The study used immunosequencing to profile the T cell repertoires of 666 subjects and linked those repertoires to cytomegalovirus serostatus. Among the roughly 400 genotyped donors, about 85% belonged to the genetic ancestry cluster associated with self-reported Caucasian donors. The number of donors typed differed by locus, with about 629-630 for A, B, C, DRB1 and DQB1, around 500 for DQA1, 600 to 610 for DPA1, and roughly 450 for DPB1. Rather than using new phenotypic data, the later analysis identified candidate immune exposures from TCR beta sequences and from how often those sequences occurred across donors. An earlier analysis of 587 of the donors applied high-throughput TCR beta sequencing to assess whether each TCR beta V gene segment acted as functional or pseudogenic.

Library generation was performed with the immunoSEQ multiplex PCR assay. The multiplex PCR relied on a mix of 60 forward primers for TCR Vbeta segments and 13 reverse primers for TCR Jbeta segments. A multiplex PCR assay on genomic DNA amplified the CDR3 region of rearranged TCR beta genes. On the Illumina HiSeq System, the amplified TCR beta libraries were sequenced as 87-base-pair reads. As for how the authors treated the data: A later analysis tallied roughly 76 million unique TCR beta chains across the 650 to 750 repertoires, and approximately 11 million of those chains were shared by two or more donors. Raw reads were error-corrected and collapsed into unique sequences by a nearest-neighbor algorithm in which closely related sequences were merged to remove PCR and sequencing errors. V, D and J gene segments were assigned by aligning CDR3 sequences to IMGT reference sequences. For a sequence to be retained, at least a six-nucleotide match to both a V gene segment and a J gene segment was required. A rearrangement counted as productive if the CDR3 had no stop codons and remained in frame with V and J, and every other rearrangement counted as non-productive. Following IMGT convention, CDR3 was defined as the stretch from the second conserved V-encoded cysteine to the conserved J-encoded phenylalanine. Sequences without an unambiguous match to a single V gene segment were excluded from the earlier analysis of approximately 560 of the donors. An earlier analysis of a few hundred of the donors called V segments functional above 56.7% productive rearrangements and segregating when the between-donor standard deviation exceeded 5%. A statistical classification framework was developed to diagnose cytomegalovirus status using the catalog of TCR beta chain sequences. A later analysis assigned V and J genes by comparing TCR nucleotide sequences with IMGT/GENE-DB human TR gene sequences. The TCRdist pipeline was used in a later analysis to assign CDR3 sequences and most-parsimonious VDJ recombination scenarios. In a later analysis, each TCR beta chain was defined by its CDR3 amino acid sequence together with its V-gene family, and reads without a unique V-gene family were excluded. A later analysis removed 450 to 600 highly shared, low-generation-probability nucleotide sequences to deal with suspected cross-contamination and a sequencing artifact. In a later analysis, a clonal expansion index for each public chain was calculated from normalized within-repertoire ranks of inferred template counts. In a later analysis, generation probabilities were computed with a VDJ recombination model fitted to out-of-frame rearrangements, and the resulting probabilities were checked against IGoR. In a later analysis, hypergeometric tests were used to score TCR-TCR, TCR-HLA and TCR-CMV co-occurrence, with a repertoire-size bias correction applied to TCR pairs. A later analysis estimated false discovery rates by permuting HLA or CMV assignments 20 times. A later analysis grouped co-occurring TCRs with DBSCAN, adding TCRdist sequence similarity when clustering within HLA-allele-positive subsets. Co-occurrence clustering excluded repertoires with fewer than 30,000 or more than 120,000 public chains, plus five with anomalous nucleotide sharing. What TCRdb holds here is the immuneACCESS table cut down to in-frame rearrangements. Part of the clones is not present; checked against another copy, under half of the missing clones reflect an unresolved V gene, and the others are unexplained. The V and J calls and clone size were taken over from that table, and D and trimming were inferred from the DNA. In all, the sample holds approximately 210,000 clones, and roughly 79% of those were seen once. The ten largest clones add up to 1.8% of the sample.

The CDR3 contains 16 residues, cysteine and phenylalanine counted. The only DNA kept is the CDR3, 48 bases in frame from the first base. Clipping removes 4 bases from V and 2 bases from J, with 4 as the unmatched junction base count. CDR1 LGHNA and CDR2 YSLEER are derived from the germline V gene. Comment on this clone: No antigen is known for it. No qualities accompany the bases; no much larger clone lies one base away.

The cohort comprised several hundred healthy bone marrow donors. All cohort members were sampled while nominally healthy, although unrecorded immune exposures were likely present. The donor was CMV seronegative and was included in the group of under 450 seronegative cohort members. Each donor provided a peripheral blood sample, and peripheral blood mononuclear cells were used for TCR beta sequencing. The Qiagen DNeasy Blood Extraction Kit was used to extract genomic DNA from the blood cell samples. What the study reported, not specific to this receptor: While some public TCRs were present in many individuals, most TCR sequences turned up only very rarely across donors. In an earlier analysis of a few hundred of the donors, most TCR beta V segments were observed in productive rearrangements about 90% or about 30% of the time, broadly matching IMGT annotations. Because some donors lacked HLA typing at each locus, the association tests relied only on the typed subset. The authors suggested that the approach could potentially be extended to other disease states and immunological phenotypes. Compared with equally common non-associated chains, HLA-associated TCR beta chains in a later analysis were more clonally expanded and had lower generation probabilities. The 87-base-pair reads could not distinguish some IMGT-functional V segments, including TRBV6-2 and TRBV6-3, so those segments were excluded. A later analysis associated about 17,000 TCR beta sequences with specific HLA alleles at a false discovery rate of 0.05. The study listed 150 to 200 TCR beta chains as associated with cytomegalovirus. According to a later analysis, most CMV-associated TCR beta chains appeared to be HLA-restricted, and the HLA associations seemed to be driven largely by CMV exposure. A few of the identified cytomegalovirus-associated TCR beta chains were confirmed in vitro to be specific for cytomegalovirus antigens. A further reported finding was that TCR beta sequences accurately predicted the HLA-A and HLA-B alleles for most subjects in the first cohort. The cohort was sequenced for TCR beta chains only, and without alpha or paired-chain data the features that could be detected were limited. Sequencing depth was assumed to be roughly uniform across donors in the presence/absence analyses, though that assumption may not hold. A group of highly shared sequence variants was considered likely to be a technical artifact of the sequencing pipeline. A later genetic analysis associated a missense DCLRE1C variant with V-gene and J-gene trimming of TCR beta chains, and an independent cohort replicated the association. Correlated functional status among segregating V segments might be attributable to linkage disequilibrium, but an unknown experimental factor could not be ruled out. Strong co-occurrence of HLA alleles, especially DR and DQ, made assigning TCR associations to individual alleles difficult. According to a later analysis, TCR association rates differed among HLA loci, with DRB1 alleles showing the most associated TCRs and HLA-C alleles showing the fewest. According to a later genetic analysis, donors in an Asian-associated ancestry cluster had fewer N-insertions in productive TCRs than the roughly 670-donor mean. The only immune exposure information available for the cohort was CMV serostatus. The classifier was reported to diagnose cytomegalovirus status with high specificity and sensitivity in both the original cohort and the validation cohort. Because counts were too low, roughly 17 rarely observed V segments, including chromosome 9 orphons, were left out of the earlier analysis of a few hundred of the donors. According to a later analysis, parvovirus B19, influenza, CMV and Epstein-Barr virus appeared linked to several top co-occurrence clusters.

The material sequenced was PBMCs. The TCR originated in a male donor in good health and CMV-seronegative. The sequence links TRBV4-3 to TRBJ2-3; TRBD2 lines up with 12 middle nucleotides. The nucleotide sequence is TGCGCCAGCAGCCCGCTAGCGGGGGGGCTCACAGATACGCAGTATTTT. The encoded protein is CASSPLAGGLTDTQYF.